Shown below are 8 T cell receptor beta chains from a single sample sequenced in a study of T cell repertoires in cytomegalovirus infection (dated by TCRdb to the late 2010s). TCRdb shows the sequencer as Illumina HiSeq 1500. TCRdb reprocessed the public reads (quality trimming at Q25 with fastp, clone calling with MiXCR) and kept in-frame beta chains. Rows matching on CDR3 protein sequence are summarized as one entry with the most common DNA and genes. This sample lists about 740,000 distinct CDR3 sequences; 35% were detected once. The ten top clones hold around 2.8% of the sample. Sequencing input: PBMCs. These receptors were collected from a human donor in good health (CMV status not recorded). Some clones in this sample may be carry-over from other donors' samples.

The V and J genes are TRBV29-1 and TRBJ1-2; D not certain. The CDR3 has 11 amino acids. The V gene lost 8 bases and the J gene lost 6 bases, with 13 bases spanning the gap. Germline V gene sequence: CDR1 SQVTM, CDR2 ANQGSEA. The CDR3, as DNA: TGCAGCTCGCCGAATGGAAATGGCTACACCTTC. As protein: CSSPNGNGYTF. The full variable domain, completed using reference TRBV29-1 and TRBJ1-2, is SAVISQKPSRDICQRGTSLTIQCQVDSQVTMMFWYRQQPGQSLTLIATANQGSEATYESGFVIDKFPISRPNLTFSTLTVSNMSPEDSSIYLCSSPNGNGYTFGSGTRLTVV.

The chain joins TRBV3-1 to TRBJ2-1, with 9 positions matching TRBD2. J was trimmed by 5 bases and V by 4 bases; bases with no gene match: 6. This CDR3 spans 15 amino acids. Germline-derived CDR1 and CDR2 are LGHDT and YNNKEL (reference sequence). CDR3 loop: CASSRRLAEHNEQFF. CDR3 DNA: TGTGCCAGCAGCCGAAGACTAGCGGAACACAATGAGCAGTTCTTC.

This clonotype has a count of ten or more. CDR3 protein: CASSTTGGSNQPQHF. DNA for the CDR3: TGTGCCAGCAGCACGACGGGGGGAAGCAATCAGCCCCAGCATTTT. This chain connects TRBV6-2 or TRBV6-3 to TRBJ1-5; the D gene is possibly TRBD1 (5 bases). CDR3 length equals 15 residues. Germline CDR1 reads MNHEY; CDR2 reads SVGEGT. The V end was cut by 6 bases, the J end by 1 base, with 13 bases between.

In its sample, this clonotype was seen many times. The chain joins TRBV5-4 to TRBJ2-2; D remains unclear. CDR1 is SGHNT, CDR2 YYREEE, per germline (reference sequence). This CDR3 region has 14 residues. V lost 1 base to trimming and J lost 2 bases, with 6 bases between them. The CDR3 bases are TGTGCCAGCAGCTTGCCAGACAACACCGGGGAGCTGTTTTTT. Amino acid sequence: CASSLPDNTGELFF.

The rearrangement joins TRBV6-6 to TRBJ1-2; 10 bases are a match to TRBD1. The CDR3 has 14 amino acids. Germline V gene sequence: CDR1 MNHNY, CDR2 SVGAGI (reference sequence). V trimming: 11 bases; J trimming: 6 bases; junction bases outside the gene matches: 12. CDR3 sequence (DNA): TGTGCCGGGGGAAGGACAGGGGGTCTGGATGGCTACACCTTC. Translated: CAGGRTGGLDGYTF.

The chain has TRBV6-5 and TRBJ1-2; a weak D match, TRBD1 (5 bases). Trimming cost V 2 bases and J 3 bases, with 10 bases left between them. This CDR3 comprises 14 residues. Germline values: CDR1 MNHEY, CDR2 SVGAGI. Here the CDR3 reads CASSYGDGYYGYTF. DNA of the CDR3: TGTGCCAGCAGTTACGGGGACGGATACTATGGCTACACCTTC.

The V gene is TRBV15, the J gene TRBJ1-6, with 7 bases that match TRBD1. After removal of 0 bases from V and 10 bases from J, the junction contained 12 bases not matched to a gene. In germline, CDR1 is LNHNV, CDR2 YYDKDF (reference sequence). The CDR3 length is 17 residues. The DNA for the CDR3 is TGTGCCACCAGCAGAGAAAGGGCCACAGGGGTGGTATCACCCCTCCACTTT. This translates into CATSRERATGVVSPLHF.

This clonotype was found a few times. The CDR3 loop is CASSFGTGAAYEQYF. The CDR3 nucleotides read TGTGCCAGCAGCTTCGGGACAGGGGCAGCCTACGAGCAGTACTTC. J is TRBJ2-7 and V is TRBV7-6, with 10 bases fitting TRBD1. Germline loops: CDR1 SGHVS, CDR2 FNYEAQ. V lost 3 bases to trimming and J lost 2 bases; unmatched junction nucleotides: 4. This CDR3 contains 15 residues.